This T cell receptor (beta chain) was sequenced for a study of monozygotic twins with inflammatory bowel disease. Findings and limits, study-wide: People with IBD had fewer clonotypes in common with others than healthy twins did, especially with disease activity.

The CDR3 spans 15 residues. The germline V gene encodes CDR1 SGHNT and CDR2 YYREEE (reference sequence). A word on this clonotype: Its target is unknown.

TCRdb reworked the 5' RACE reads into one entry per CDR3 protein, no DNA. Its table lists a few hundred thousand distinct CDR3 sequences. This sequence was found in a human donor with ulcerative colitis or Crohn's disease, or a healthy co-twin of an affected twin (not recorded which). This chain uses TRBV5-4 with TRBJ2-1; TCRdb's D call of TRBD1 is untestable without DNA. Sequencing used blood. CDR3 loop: CASSLEGGGSNEQFF.